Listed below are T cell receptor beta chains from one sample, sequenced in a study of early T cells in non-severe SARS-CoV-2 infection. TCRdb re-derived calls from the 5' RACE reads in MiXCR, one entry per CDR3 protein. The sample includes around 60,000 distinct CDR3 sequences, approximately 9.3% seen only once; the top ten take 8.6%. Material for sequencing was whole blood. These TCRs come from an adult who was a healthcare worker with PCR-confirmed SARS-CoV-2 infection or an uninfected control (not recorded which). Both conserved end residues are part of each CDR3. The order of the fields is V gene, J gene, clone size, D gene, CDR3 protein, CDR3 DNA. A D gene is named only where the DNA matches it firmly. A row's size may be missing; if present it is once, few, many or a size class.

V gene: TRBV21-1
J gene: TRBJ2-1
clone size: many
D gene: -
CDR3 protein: CASSKSGGKPGTGGLFTYNEQFF
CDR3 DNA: TGTGCCAGCAGCAAGTCAGGAGGAAAACCCGGGACAGGGGGCCTTTTCACCTACAATGAGCAGTTCTTC

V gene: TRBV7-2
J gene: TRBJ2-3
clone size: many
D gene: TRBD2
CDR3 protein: CASSLRTSRGVSDTQYF
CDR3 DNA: TGTGCCAGCAGCTTAAGGACTAGCAGGGGTGTGTCAGATACGCAGTATTTT

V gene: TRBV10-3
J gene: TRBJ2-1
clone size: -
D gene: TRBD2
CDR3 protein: CAIGTSGTSYNEQFF
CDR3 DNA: TGTGCCATCGGGACTAGCGGGACATCCTACAATGAGCAGTTCTTC

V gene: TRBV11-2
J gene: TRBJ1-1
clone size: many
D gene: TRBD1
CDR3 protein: CASSAPGQGFNTEAFF
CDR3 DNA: TGTGCCAGCAGCGCTCCGGGACAGGGATTTAACACTGAAGCTTTCTTT

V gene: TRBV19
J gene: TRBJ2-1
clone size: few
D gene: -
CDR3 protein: CASSPGRVGGLGVEQFF
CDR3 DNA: TGTGCCAGTAGTCCCGGCAGGGTTGGGGGCCTGGGTGTTGAGCAGTTCTTC

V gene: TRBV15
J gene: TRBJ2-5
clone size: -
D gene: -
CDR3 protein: CATSRDLGDPGTQYF
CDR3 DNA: TGTGCCACCAGCAGAGATCTTGGGGATCCGGGGACCCAGTACTTC

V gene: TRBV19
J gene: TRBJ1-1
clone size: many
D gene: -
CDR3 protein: CASSPWQARAATEAFF
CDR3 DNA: TGTGCCAGTAGTCCCTGGCAGGCCCGGGCAGCCACTGAAGCTTTCTTT

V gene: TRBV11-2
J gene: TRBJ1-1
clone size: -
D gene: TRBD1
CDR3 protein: CASSLALRTGYTEAFF
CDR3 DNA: TGTGCCAGCAGCTTAGCCCTAAGGACAGGCTACACTGAAGCTTTCTTT

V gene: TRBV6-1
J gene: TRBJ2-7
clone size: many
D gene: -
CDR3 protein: CASSARVNEQYF
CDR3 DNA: TGTGCCAGCAGTGCACGGGTGAACGAGCAGTACTTC

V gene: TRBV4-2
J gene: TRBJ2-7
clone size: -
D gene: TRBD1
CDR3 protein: CASSQDRHRGYERYF
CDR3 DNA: TGTGCCAGCAGCCAAGATCGACACAGGGGCTACGAGCGGTACTTC

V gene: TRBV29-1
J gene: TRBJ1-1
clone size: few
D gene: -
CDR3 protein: CSVNPRGTEAFF
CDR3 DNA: TGCAGCGTTAATCCCAGGGGAACTGAAGCTTTCTTT

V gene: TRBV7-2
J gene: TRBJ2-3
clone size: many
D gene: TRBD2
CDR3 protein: CASSLKGAGGVGTQYF
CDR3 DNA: TGTGCCAGCAGCTTAAAGGGAGCGGGAGGCGTGGGTACGCAGTATTTT

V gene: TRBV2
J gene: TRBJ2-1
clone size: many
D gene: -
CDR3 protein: CASISGTLVNEQFF
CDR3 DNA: TGTGCCAGCATATCCGGGACCCTCGTTAATGAGCAGTTCTTC

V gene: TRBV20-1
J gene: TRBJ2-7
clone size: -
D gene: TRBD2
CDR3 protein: CSASAGVDYEQYF
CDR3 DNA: TGCAGTGCCTCAGCGGGAGTTGACTACGAGCAGTACTTC

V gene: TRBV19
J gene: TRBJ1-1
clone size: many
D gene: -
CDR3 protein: CASRWRGFDTEAFF
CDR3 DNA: TGTGCCAGTAGATGGAGAGGTTTTGACACTGAAGCTTTCTTT

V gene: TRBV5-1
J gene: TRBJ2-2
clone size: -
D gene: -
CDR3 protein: CASSPYREPNTGELFF
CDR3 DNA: TGCGCCAGCAGCCCATACAGGGAGCCGAACACCGGGGAGCTGTTTTTT

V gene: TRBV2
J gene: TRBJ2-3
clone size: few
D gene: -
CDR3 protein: CASSEQGSSTDTQYF
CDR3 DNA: TGTGCCAGCAGTGAACAGGGTTCTAGCACAGATACGCAGTATTTT

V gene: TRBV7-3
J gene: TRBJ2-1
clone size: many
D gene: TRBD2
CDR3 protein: CASSPGLAGNNEQFF
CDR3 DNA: TGTGCCAGCAGCCCGGGACTAGCGGGGAACAATGAGCAGTTCTTC

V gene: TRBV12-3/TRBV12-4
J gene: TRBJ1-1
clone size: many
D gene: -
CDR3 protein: CASSPRHGGGGNTEAFF
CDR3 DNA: TGTGCCAGCAGCCCGCGCCACGGGGGAGGGGGAAATACTGAAGCTTTCTTT

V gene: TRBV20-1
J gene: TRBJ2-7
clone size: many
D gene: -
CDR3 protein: CSARAQVYEQYF
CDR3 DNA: TGCAGTGCTAGAGCACAGGTCTACGAGCAGTACTTC

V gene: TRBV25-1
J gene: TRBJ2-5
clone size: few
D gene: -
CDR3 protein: CASEAPEGGETQYF
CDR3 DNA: TGTGCCAGCGAGGCACCCGAGGGTGGAGAGACCCAGTACTTC

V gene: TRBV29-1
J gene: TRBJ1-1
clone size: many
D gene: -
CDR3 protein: CSAQAQGTEAFF
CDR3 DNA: TGCAGCGCCCAGGCCCAGGGCACTGAAGCTTTCTTT

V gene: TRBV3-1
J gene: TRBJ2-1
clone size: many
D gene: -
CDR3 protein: CASSPGLYNEQFF
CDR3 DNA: TGTGCCAGCAGCCCGGGACTTTACAATGAGCAGTTCTTC

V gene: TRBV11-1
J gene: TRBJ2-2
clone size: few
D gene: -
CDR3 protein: CASSLSANTGELFF
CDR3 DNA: TGTGCCAGCAGCTTGAGTGCGAACACCGGGGAGCTGTTTTTT

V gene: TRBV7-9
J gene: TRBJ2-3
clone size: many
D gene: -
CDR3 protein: CASSLGRENPLTDTQYF
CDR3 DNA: TGTGCCAGCAGCTTAGGACGGGAGAACCCTCTCACAGATACGCAGTATTTT

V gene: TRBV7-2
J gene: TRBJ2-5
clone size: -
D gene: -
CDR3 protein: CASSLERRTQYF
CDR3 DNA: TGTGCCAGCAGCTTAGAGCGGCGGACCCAGTACTTC

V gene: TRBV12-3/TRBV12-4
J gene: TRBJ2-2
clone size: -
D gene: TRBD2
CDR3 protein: CASSPSGRKGELFF
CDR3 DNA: TGTGCCAGCAGCCCGAGCGGGAGGAAGGGGGAGCTGTTTTTT

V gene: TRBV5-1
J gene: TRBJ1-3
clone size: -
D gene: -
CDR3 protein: CASSNPPGNTIYF
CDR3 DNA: TGCGCCAGCAGCAACCCTCCCGGAAACACCATATATTTT

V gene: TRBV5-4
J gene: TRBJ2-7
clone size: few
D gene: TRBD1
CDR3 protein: CASSLVETGLDEQYF
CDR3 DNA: TGTGCCAGCAGCTTAGTCGAGACAGGGCTTGACGAGCAGTACTTC

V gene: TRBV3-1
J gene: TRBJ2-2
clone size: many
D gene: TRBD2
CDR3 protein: CASSQVAGRGDTGELFF
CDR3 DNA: TGTGCCAGCAGCCAAGTAGCGGGCAGAGGTGACACCGGGGAGCTGTTTTTT

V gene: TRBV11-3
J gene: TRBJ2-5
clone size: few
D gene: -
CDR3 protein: CASSLESLNQETQYF
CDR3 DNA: TGTGCCAGCAGCTTAGAATCACTGAACCAAGAGACCCAGTACTTC

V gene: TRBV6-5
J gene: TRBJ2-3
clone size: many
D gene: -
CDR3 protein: CASSRLGGARGERDTQYF
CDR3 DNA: TGTGCCAGCAGTCGCTTAGGGGGGGCCCGCGGGGAGAGAGATACGCAGTATTTT

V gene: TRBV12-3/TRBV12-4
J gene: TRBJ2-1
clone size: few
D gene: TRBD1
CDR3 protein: CASTFGGDRLFF
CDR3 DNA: TGTGCCAGCACCTTCGGCGGGGACAGGCTGTTCTTC

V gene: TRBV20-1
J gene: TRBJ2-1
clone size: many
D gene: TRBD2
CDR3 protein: CSARDMNPGGPANEQFF
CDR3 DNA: TGCAGTGCTAGAGATATGAACCCGGGAGGGCCGGCCAATGAGCAGTTCTTC

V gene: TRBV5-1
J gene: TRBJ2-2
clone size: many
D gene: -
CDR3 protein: CASSLGGGELFF
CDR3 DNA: TGCGCCAGCAGCCTTGGTGGCGGGGAGCTGTTTTTT

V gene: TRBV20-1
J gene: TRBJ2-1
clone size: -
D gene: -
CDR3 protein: CSAAYFDNEQFF
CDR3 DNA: TGCAGTGCCGCCTACTTCGACAATGAGCAGTTCTTC